These 5 T cell receptor beta chains were all obtained from the same sample, sequenced in a study of blood T cell repertoires in COVID-19. Data came from immunoSEQ multiplex PCR; TCRdb stores just in-frame clones and leaves some out. The sample consists of roughly 360,000 clones, roughly 86% of them appearing once. Sequences were obtained from PBMCs or T cells enriched from blood (not recorded which). The receptors were sampled from a man aged 25 to 45 who had recovered from COVID-19.

The chain joins TRBV19 to TRBJ1-2; D remains unclear. Germline CDR1 and CDR2: LNHDA and SQIVND (reference sequence). Trimming shortened V by 1 base and J by 7 bases, and 16 bases separated the two germline ends. This CDR3 is built from 15 residues. CDR3 in amino acids: CASSIAAEGRFGYTF. CDR3 nucleotide sequence: TGTGCCAGTAGTATAGCGGCAGAGGGTAGATTTGGCTACACCTTC.

Concerning this clone itself: Different DNA sequences within this sample yield the same CDR3. The V call is TRBV30, the J call TRBJ1-3; D is undetermined. Germline loops: CDR1 GTSNPN, CDR2 SVGIG (reference sequence). This CDR3 comprises 12 residues. Trimming removed 2 bases from V and 4 bases from J, with 6 bases in between. In DNA, the CDR3 is TGTGCCTGGAGTACCGGGGGAAACACCATATATTTT. It codes for CAWSTGGNTIYF.

The rearrangement uses TRBV10-3 and TRBJ2-6, with D perhaps matching TRBD1 (5 bases). This CDR3 has 18 residues. CDR1 ENHRY and CDR2 SYGVKD come from the germline V gene. V was shortened by 3 bases and J by 0 bases, with 15 bases between the two germline ends. CDR3 DNA sequence: TGTGCCATCAGTGAAGGCTTTAGGGGTCACTCTGGGGCCAACGTCCTGACTTTC. As protein: CAISEGFRGHSGANVLTF.

The rearrangement joins TRBV10-1 to TRBJ2-3, with TRBD2 as a possible D gene (7 bases). Trimming stripped 0 bases from V and 4 bases from J, with 17 bases between. The CDR3 is 17 amino acids. CDR1 is WNHNN and CDR2 is SYGVQD in the germline V gene (reference sequence). The CDR3 region is CASSESMAGGTSDTQYF. The CDR3 DNA reads TGCGCCAGCAGTGAGTCGATGGCCGGGGGGACATCAGATACGCAGTATTTT.

The J gene is TRBJ1-2, the V gene TRBV5-1, with a possible D match to TRBD1 (5 bases). CDR3 length: 14 residues. V was pared by 0 bases and J by 4 bases, with 10 bases between. Germline lookup yields CDR1 SGHRS and CDR2 YFSETQ. The CDR3 DNA sequence: TGCGCCAGCAGCTTGGGAGGCCAGGGCTATGGCTACACCTTC. Translated, it gives CASSLGGQGYGYTF.